The 23 T cell receptor beta chains below come from one sample, sequenced in a study of T cell changes during pregnancy in multiple sclerosis. The assay was immunoSEQ multiplex PCR, and TCRdb's table has in-frame clones only and misses some. This sample has more than 40,000 clones, with more than 90% found just once. The sample was CD8+ T cells from peripheral blood mononuclear cells, taken in the third trimester of pregnancy. The receptor set was obtained from a female donor with multiple sclerosis, enrolled in a pregnancy study.

This chain links TRBV11-2 with TRBJ1-4; 8 bases agree with TRBD1. V was pared by 7 bases and J by 8 bases, with 12 bases of the junction left unmatched. CDR1 is SGHAT, CDR2 FQNNGV, per germline. The CDR3 runs to 15 residues. The CDR3 DNA reads as TGTGCCAGCATCCCCGGACAGGGTCTCGGGGAAAAACTGTTTTTT. Translated: CASIPGQGLGEKLFF.

The rearrangement joins TRBV6-1 to TRBJ2-5, with 8 bases that match TRBD1. Germline loops: CDR1 MNHNS, CDR2 SASEGT. V was clipped by 5 bases and J by 4 bases; unmatched bases: 6. There are 14 residues in the CDR3. CDR3: CASSSGTGGETQYF. The CDR3 DNA reads as TGTGCCAGCAGTTCCGGGACAGGAGGAGAGACCCAGTACTTC.

The CDR3 protein is CASQTALNEKLFF. CDR3 DNA sequence: TGTGCCAGCCAGACAGCCCTTAATGAAAAACTGTTTTTT. The V call is TRBV7-9, the J call TRBJ1-4, with D possibly matching TRBD1 (5 bases). V lost 8 bases to trimming and J lost 4 bases, with 11 bases between them. Germline CDR1 is SEHNR and CDR2 is FQNEAQ (reference sequence). The CDR3 is 13 residues long.

V and J are TRBV27 and TRBJ1-1; TRBD1 is a possible D gene (6 bases). The CDR3 length is 17 residues. V lost 3 bases and J lost 0, with 17 bases in between. Per germline, CDR1 MNHEY and CDR2 SMNVEV (reference sequence). The CDR3 DNA reads as TGTGCCAGCAGTTTCATGCCCCGGACAGTCATGAACACTGAAGCTTTCTTT. The encoded protein is CASSFMPRTVMNTEAFF.

The chain recombines TRBV6-5 with TRBJ1-2; TRBD1 is a possible D gene (5 bases). Germline V gene lookup returns CDR1 MNHEY and CDR2 SVGAGI. V was cut by 0 bases and J by 3 bases, with 5 bases left in between. The CDR3 totals 13 residues. CDR3 sequence (DNA): TGTGCCAGCAGTTACTCACAGGACTATGGCTACACCTTC. Encoded protein: CASSYSQDYGYTF.

The CDR3 nucleotides read TGTGCCAGCAGCCCCGGGTTGGGTTACGAGCAGTACTTC. Its protein product is CASSPGLGYEQYF. The chain couples TRBV7-9 to TRBJ2-7; the D is unclear. Germline V CDR1 and CDR2: SEHNR, FQNEAQ (reference sequence). The CDR3 totals 13 residues. V was shortened by 5 bases and J by 4 bases, with 12 bases between the two germline ends.

This rearrangement joins TRBV5-4 to TRBJ2-1; unclear D gene. In germline, CDR1 is SGHNT, CDR2 YYREEE (reference sequence). V dropped 0 bases and J dropped 4 bases, with 14 bases sitting between them. The CDR3 spans 16 residues. The chain's CDR3 is CASSLEPDLSYNEQFF. CDR3 nucleotide sequence: TGTGCCAGCAGCTTGGAACCAGATCTTTCTTACAATGAGCAGTTCTTC.

The V and J genes are TRBV19 and TRBJ1-5; a weak D match, TRBD1 (5 bases). The length of the CDR3 is 13 residues. Germline values: CDR1 LNHDA, CDR2 SQIVND (reference sequence). Trimming removed 3 bases from V and 7 bases from J, with 10 bases in between. The CDR3 reads CASSMWRDQPQHF. CDR3 in DNA: TGTGCCAGTAGTATGTGGAGGGACCAGCCCCAGCATTTT.

This clone was detected a few times. The CDR3 loop reads CASEGLGSPLHF. The DNA for the CDR3 is TGTGCCAGCGAGGGACTTGGATCACCCCTCCACTTT. V is TRBV11-3 and J is TRBJ1-6, with TRBD1 as a possible D gene (5 bases). Germline loops: CDR1 SGHNT, CDR2 YENEEA. The CDR3 length is 12 residues. The V gene lost 8 bases and the J gene lost 10 bases, with 12 bases spanning the gap.

The chain employs TRBV6-5 and TRBJ2-7; 7 bases line up with TRBD1. CDR1 MNHEY and CDR2 SVGAGI come from the germline V gene. Trimming cost V 1 base and J 8 bases; bases outside gene matches: 8. CDR3 size: 14 residues. The CDR3 nucleotides read TGTGCCAGCAGTTACTTTGATGGACAGGACAAGCAGTACTTC. Translating it yields CASSYFDGQDKQYF.

J is TRBJ2-7 and V is TRBV5-1; TRBD2 might be the D (5 bases). The germline V and J ends were trimmed by 4 bases and 2 bases, with 10 bases remaining between them. CDR1 and CDR2 from the germline V gene are SGHRS and YFSETQ. The CDR3 extends over 13 amino acids. The chain's CDR3 is CASSPSTTYEQYF. The CDR3 region has the DNA TGCGCCAGCAGCCCGTCGACTACCTACGAGCAGTACTTC.

This clone has a single count. This chain links TRBV6-5 with TRBJ1-1; D possibly corresponds to TRBD1 (5 bases). Germline CDR1 and CDR2: MNHEY and SVGAGI. Trimming shortened V by 0 bases and J by 7 bases, and 18 bases separated the two germline ends. The CDR3 runs to 16 residues. The CDR3 DNA reads TGTGCCAGCAGTTACTCGGCAGGGACTGATACTTTTGAAGCTTTCTTT. The encoded protein is CASSYSAGTDTFEAFF.

This clone was observed many times. The V and J genes are TRBV6-1 and TRBJ2-2; the match to TRBD1 covers 8 bases. The CDR3 contains 13 residues. Trimming at V came to 6 bases and at J to 3 bases, leaving 0 bases not matched to a gene. Germline assignment: CDR1 MNHNS and CDR2 SASEGT. The CDR3 here is CASRTGDTGELFF. The CDR3, as DNA: TGTGCCAGCAGGACAGGGGACACCGGGGAGCTGTTTTTT.

This chain connects TRBV11-2 to TRBJ2-1, with D possibly being TRBD2 (6 bases). The CDR3 length is 17 residues. Germline CDR1 is SGHAT and CDR2 is FQNNGV. V lost 1 base and J lost 10, with 23 bases in between. CDR3 sequence reads: CASSLVINRGTNAEQFF. The CDR3 nucleotides read TGTGCCAGCAGCTTAGTTATCAATCGCGGGACCAACGCGGAGCAGTTCTTC. Based on the CDR3 plus reference TRBV11-2 and TRBJ2-1, the full variable domain is EAGVAQSPRYKIIEKRQSVAFWCNPISGHATLYWYQQILGQGPKLLIQFQNNGVVDDSQLPKDRFSAERLKGVDSTLKIQPAKLEDSAVYLCASSLVINRGTNAEQFFGPGTRLTVL.

This CDR3 is CASSPKPGLAPGELFF. For the CDR3, the DNA is TGTGCCAGCAGTCCGAAACCGGGACTAGCTCCCGGGGAGCTGTTTTTT. The V gene is TRBV27, the J gene TRBJ2-2; 9 bases match TRBD2. The CDR3 loop spans 16 amino acids. Germline-derived CDR1 and CDR2 are MNHEY and SMNVEV (reference sequence). After removal of 5 bases from V and 6 bases from J, the junction contained 10 bases not matched to a gene.

V usage is TRBV11-3 and J usage is TRBJ2-5; TRBD2 is a possible D gene (6 bases). Per germline, CDR1 SGHNT and CDR2 YENEEA. The CDR3 length is 19 residues. Trimming left V 4 bases short and J 2 bases short, with 26 bases between. CDR3 coding DNA: TGTGCCAGCAGCTATCCAGTACCGGGACTCCCCTGGGGACAAGAGACCCAGTACTTC. It encodes CASSYPVPGLPWGQETQYF.

The chain has TRBV30 and TRBJ2-3; D is possibly TRBD1 (5 bases). Germline V gene lookup returns CDR1 GTSNPN and CDR2 SVGIG (reference sequence). Between the trimmed V and J ends, which lost 5 bases and 0 bases, there was a span of 12 bases. The CDR3 runs to 14 residues. CDR3: CAWQTASSTDTQYF. The CDR3 region has the DNA TGTGCCTGGCAGACAGCTTCTAGCACAGATACGCAGTATTTT.

The rearrangement links TRBV6-4 to TRBJ2-3; 12 bases fit TRBD2. The length of the CDR3 is 15 residues. Germline loops: CDR1 MRHNA, CDR2 SNTAGT. Unmatched junction bases numbered 5, after V lost 4 bases and J lost 6 bases. CDR3 nucleotide sequence: TGTGCCAGCAGTGCCGAGACTAGCGGGAGTGATACGCAGTATTTT. This sequence encodes CASSAETSGSDTQYF.

V is TRBV27 and J is TRBJ2-5, with 8 bases matching TRBD1. After removal of 5 bases from V and 5 bases from J, the junction contained 13 bases not matched to a gene. CDR3 length: 16 residues. Germline CDR1 and CDR2: MNHEY and SMNVEV (reference sequence). The CDR3 here is CASSGYSLRGRETQYF. The CDR3 DNA reads as TGTGCCAGCAGTGGCTACAGTCTCAGGGGGCGGGAGACCCAGTACTTC.

The chain combines TRBV6-1 with TRBJ2-7; weak D call: TRBD2 (5 bases). From germline, CDR1 is MNHNS and CDR2 SASEGT. The V end was cut by 2 bases, the J end by 3 bases, with 14 bases between. This CDR3 is 15 amino acids long. In DNA, the CDR3 is TGTGCCAGCAGTGAAACGGCCGAGGGATTCTACGAGCAGTACTTC. Protein: CASSETAEGFYEQYF.

DNA for the CDR3: TGCGCCAGCAGCTTGGATAGCGGGGGCCTCACAGATACGCAGTATTTT. Protein product: CASSLDSGGLTDTQYF. This chain uses TRBV5-1 with TRBJ2-3, with 9 bases that match TRBD2. Germline lookup yields CDR1 SGHRS and CDR2 YFSETQ. J gave up 2 bases and V 0 bases, and 4 bases lay outside the gene matches. CDR3 length equals 16 residues.

This clone was found many times. This CDR3 reads CASSDSLGSVNEQFF. For the CDR3, the DNA is TGTGCCAGCAGTGACTCCTTGGGGAGTGTCAATGAGCAGTTCTTC. This chain uses TRBV6-1 with TRBJ2-1, with TRBD2 as a possible D gene (5 bases). Trimming left V 3 bases short and J 6 bases short, with 15 bases between. CDR3 length equals 15 residues. Germline CDR1 is MNHNS and CDR2 is SASEGT.

The gene calls are TRBV11-2 and TRBJ2-1; the match to TRBD2 covers 13 bases. Germline assignment: CDR1 SGHAT and CDR2 FQNNGV. V lost 5 bases and J lost 3; bases outside the gene matches: 10. The CDR3 contains 18 residues. The CDR3 here is CASSPRLAGGADYNEQFF. DNA of the CDR3: TGTGCCAGCAGCCCCCGACTAGCGGGAGGTGCCGACTACAATGAGCAGTTCTTC.